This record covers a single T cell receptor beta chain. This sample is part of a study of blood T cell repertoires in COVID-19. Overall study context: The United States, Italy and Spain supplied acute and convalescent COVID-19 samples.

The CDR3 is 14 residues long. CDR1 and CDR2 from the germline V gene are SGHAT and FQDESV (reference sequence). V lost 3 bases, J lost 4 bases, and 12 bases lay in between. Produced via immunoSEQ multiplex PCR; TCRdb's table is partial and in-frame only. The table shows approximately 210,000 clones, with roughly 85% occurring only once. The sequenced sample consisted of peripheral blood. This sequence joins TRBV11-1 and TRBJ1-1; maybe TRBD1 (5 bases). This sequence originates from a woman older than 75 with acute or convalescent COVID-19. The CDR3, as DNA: TGTGCCAGCAGCTTTATAGGGGATGGCACTGAAGCTTTCTTT. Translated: CASSFIGDGTEAFF.